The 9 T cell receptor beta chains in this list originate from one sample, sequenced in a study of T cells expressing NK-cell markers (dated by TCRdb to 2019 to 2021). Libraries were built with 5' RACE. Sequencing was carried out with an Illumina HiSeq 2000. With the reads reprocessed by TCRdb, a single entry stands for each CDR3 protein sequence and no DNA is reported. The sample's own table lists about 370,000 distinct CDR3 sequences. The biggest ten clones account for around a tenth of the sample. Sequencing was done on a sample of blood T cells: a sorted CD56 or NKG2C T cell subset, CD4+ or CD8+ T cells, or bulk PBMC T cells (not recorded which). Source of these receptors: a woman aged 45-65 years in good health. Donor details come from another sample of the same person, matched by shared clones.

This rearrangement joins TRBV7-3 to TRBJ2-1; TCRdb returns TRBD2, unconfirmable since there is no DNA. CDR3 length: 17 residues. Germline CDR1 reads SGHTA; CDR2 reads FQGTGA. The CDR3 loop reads CASSVASGSLSYNEQFF.

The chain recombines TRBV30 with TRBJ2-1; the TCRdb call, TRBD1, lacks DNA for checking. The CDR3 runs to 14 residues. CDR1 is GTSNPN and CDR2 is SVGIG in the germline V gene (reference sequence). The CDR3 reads CACRARGLWNEQFF.

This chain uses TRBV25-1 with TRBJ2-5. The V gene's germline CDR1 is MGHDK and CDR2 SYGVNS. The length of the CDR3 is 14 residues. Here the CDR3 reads CASSDGRSQETQYF.

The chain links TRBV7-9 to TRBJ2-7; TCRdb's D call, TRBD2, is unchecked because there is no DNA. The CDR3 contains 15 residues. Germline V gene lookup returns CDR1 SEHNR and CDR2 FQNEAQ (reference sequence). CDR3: CASSPVDSHHYEQYF.

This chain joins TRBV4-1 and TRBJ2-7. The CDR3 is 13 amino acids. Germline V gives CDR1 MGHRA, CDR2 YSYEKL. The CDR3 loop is CASREPNRDEQYF.

CDR3 amino acids: CASSLVGKETQYF. This chain links TRBV12-3 or TRBV12-4 with TRBJ2-5. The CDR3 is made up of 13 amino acids.

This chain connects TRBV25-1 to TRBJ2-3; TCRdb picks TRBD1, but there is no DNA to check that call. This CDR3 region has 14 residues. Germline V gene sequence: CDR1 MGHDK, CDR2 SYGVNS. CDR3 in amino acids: CATRGGGVTDTQYF.

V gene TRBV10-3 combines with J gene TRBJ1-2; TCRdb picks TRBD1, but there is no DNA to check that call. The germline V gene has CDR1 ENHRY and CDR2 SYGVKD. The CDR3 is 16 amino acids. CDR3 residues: CAISESGAGISYGYTF.

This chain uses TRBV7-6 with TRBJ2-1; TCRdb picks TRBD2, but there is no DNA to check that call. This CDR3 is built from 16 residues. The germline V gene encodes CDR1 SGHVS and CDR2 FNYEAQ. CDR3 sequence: CASSSRRASGIDEQFF. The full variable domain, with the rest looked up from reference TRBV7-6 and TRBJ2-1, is GAGVSQSPRYKVTKRGQDVALRCDPISGHVSLYWYRQALGQGPEFLTYFNYEAQQDKSGLPNDRFSAERPEGSISTLTIQRTEQRDSAMYRCASSSRRASGIDEQFFGPGTRLTVL.